The source of this TCR beta chain is a study of post-analysis software for immune sequencing data. About the research overall: Relapsing-remitting, secondary progressive and progressive-relapsing multiple sclerosis courses were included.

Presence of unique molecular identifiers characterized the TCR beta cDNA libraries. cDNA molecules numbering some 500,000 came from roughly 1 to 10 million T cells. TCRdb recomputed calls from the PCR reads with MiXCR, one row per CDR3 protein. Among 350,000 to 450,000 distinct CDR3 sequences listed, 30% to 40% were seen once. Germline-derived CDR1 and CDR2 are LGHDT and YNNKEL (reference sequence). The CDR3 loop spans 13 amino acids. The germline V and J ends were trimmed by 1 base and 8 bases, with 11 bases remaining between them. In the case of this clonotype: What it recognizes is unknown.

Study observations and caveats: When compared against controls, multiple sclerosis patients showed significantly lower normalized Chao1 diversity. F measure showed strong co-clustering of same-batch samples. Controls had lower frequencies than patients of about 5 TRBV segments, which included TRBV5-6, TRBV5-1 and TRBV20-1.

The clonotype comes from a girl aged 2-10 years with multiple sclerosis. The genes are TRBV3-1 and TRBJ1-2, with D possibly being TRBD1 (5 bases). Sequenced: blood. CDR3 sequence reads: CASSQAGLGGYTF. CDR3 nucleotides: TGTGCCAGCAGCCAAGCAGGGCTCGGGGGCTACACCTTC.